This TCR beta chain stems from a study of synovial regulatory T cells in juvenile arthritis. General study results and limits: Compared with other blood Treg cells, inflammation-associated Treg cells had reduced TCR diversity.

As regards this clone: Its antigen remains unidentified.

The CDR3 consists of 12 residues. No DNA sequence was recorded. Germline V CDR1 and CDR2: MNHEY, SVGAGI. Method: immunoSEQ multiplex PCR; TCRdb's copy keeps in-frame clones and lacks some. The table lists around 10,000 clones, with around 0.71% in the top ten. This chain connects TRBV6-5 to TRBJ1-1. Sequencing used Treg cells from blood. Regarding subset: remaining (HLA-DR-negative) circulating blood Treg cells. The TCR sequence derives from a donor between 2 and 35 years old with juvenile idiopathic arthritis. The CDR3: CASIKGGGEAFF.